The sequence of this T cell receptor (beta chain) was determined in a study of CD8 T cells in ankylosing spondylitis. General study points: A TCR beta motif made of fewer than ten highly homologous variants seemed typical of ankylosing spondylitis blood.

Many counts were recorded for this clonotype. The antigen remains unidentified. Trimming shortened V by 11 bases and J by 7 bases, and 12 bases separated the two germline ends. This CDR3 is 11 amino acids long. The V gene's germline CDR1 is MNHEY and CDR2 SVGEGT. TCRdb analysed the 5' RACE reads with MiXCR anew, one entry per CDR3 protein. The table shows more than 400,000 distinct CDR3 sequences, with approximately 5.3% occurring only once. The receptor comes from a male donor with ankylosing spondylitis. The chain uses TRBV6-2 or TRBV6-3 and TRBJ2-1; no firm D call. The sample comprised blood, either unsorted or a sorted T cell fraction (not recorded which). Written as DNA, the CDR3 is TGTGCCTCGGCCAATTGGAATGAGCAGTTCTTC. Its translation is CASANWNEQFF.